This T cell receptor beta chain was recorded in a study of blood T cell repertoires in COVID-19. In the study overall: PBMCs, B-cell-depleted T cells, or T cells provided the cDNA or gDNA that made up the material.

Original data processing: Reference gene primers were amplified, and this amplification served to estimate nucleated cell counts. Using immunoSEQ multiplex PCR, the repertoire was profiled, and TCRdb retains in-frame clones only, with some absent. V and J calls and clone size follow that table, whereas D and trimming were derived from the DNA. This sample carries around 140,000 clones, 75% to 85% of them seen once, and the ten largest clones take approximately 3.6%. The CDR3 loop spans 13 amino acids. The V and J genes are TRBV12-3 or TRBV12-4 and TRBJ2-7; possible D gene TRBD1, 6 bases. The DNA end favors TRBJ2-1, so the J call may be wrong. Specimen: peripheral blood. This TCR came from a man between 65 and 85 years old who had recovered from COVID-19. CDR3 nucleotides: TGTGCCAGCAGCAATGGACAGTCCTACGAGCAGTTCTTC. Protein product: CASSNGQSYEQFF.